The entry below gives a single TCR beta chain sequence along with its context. Repertoires were generated with immunoSEQ multiplex PCR, while TCRdb's copy carries only in-frame clones and drops some. The data contain some 130,000 clones, 60% to 80% of them seen just once; the ten biggest clones take up about 1.9%. The data originate from a study of blood T cell repertoires in COVID-19. Overall study context: Collection of acute and convalescent COVID-19 samples took place in the United States, Italy and Spain. T cells, B-cell-depleted T cells, or PBMCs supplied cDNA or gDNA.

Trimming stripped 0 bases from V and 2 bases from J, with 7 bases between. This CDR3 is built from 14 residues. Germline-derived CDR1 and CDR2 are MNHEY and SVGAGI. Material: peripheral blood. The sequence came from a woman in her 70s with acute or convalescent COVID-19. The rearrangement uses TRBV6-5 and TRBJ1-1; D gene ambiguous. CDR3 in DNA: TGTGCCAGCAGTTACTCCCAGGCCAACACTGAAGCTTTCTTT. This codes for CASSYSQANTEAFF.